The 17 T cell receptor beta chains below come from one sample, sequenced in a study of CD8+ T cells in alopecia areata. Once RNA had been extracted, it was reverse transcribed into cDNA to act as the sequencing template. The method was immunoSEQ multiplex PCR; TCRdb's version includes in-frame clones alone and lacks a portion of them. The sample consists of 90,000 to 120,000 clones, 84% of them appearing once. Treatment of the sample: oral pan-JAK inhibitor, 5-10 mg twice daily. The sequenced sample was CD8+ T cells sorted from blood, obtained at week 24, from a patient treated with tofacitinib. The receptors come from a human donor with alopecia areata.

As to this clone: Distinct nucleotide sequences in the sample also encode this CDR3. The chain combines TRBV19 with TRBJ2-1; weak D call: TRBD2 (6 bases). V gave up 3 bases and J gave up 4 bases, with 10 bases separating them. Germline V gene sequence: CDR1 LNHDA, CDR2 SQIVND (reference sequence). The CDR3 extends over 14 amino acids. CDR3 bases: TGTGCCAGTAGTATGGGCGGGGATTACAATGAGCAGTTCTTC. It yields the protein CASSMGGDYNEQFF.

The rearrangement links TRBV4-1 to TRBJ2-1; D possibly corresponds to TRBD2 (7 bases). The CDR3 runs to 17 residues. Looked up from germline, CDR1 is MGHRA and CDR2 is YSYEKL. V lost 1 base and J 5 bases, leaving 18 bases between the germline ends. The CDR3 region has the DNA TGCGCCAGCAGCCAAGTCACGGGGGGCGCGGTAGACAATGAGCAGTTCTTC. Encoded protein: CASSQVTGGAVDNEQFF.

CDR3 sequence reads: CASSLWSGGSQETQYF. In DNA, the CDR3 is TGTGCCAGCAGCTTATGGAGCGGGGGGTCCCAAGAGACCCAGTACTTC. V and J are TRBV7-2 and TRBJ2-5, with 9 positions matching TRBD2. This CDR3 comprises 16 residues. Trimming cost V 2 bases and J 1 base; bases outside gene matches: 5. Germline lookup yields CDR1 SGHTA and CDR2 FQGNSA.

The genes are TRBV6-5 and TRBJ1-5; D is possibly TRBD1 (5 bases). The CDR3 is made up of 15 amino acids. Per germline, CDR1 MNHEY and CDR2 SVGAGI. V lost 0 bases and J lost 4, with 10 bases in between. The CDR3 DNA reads as TGTGCCAGCAGTTACTCGGCAGGGTCAAATCAGCCCCAGCATTTT. This sequence encodes CASSYSAGSNQPQHF.

The J gene is TRBJ1-2, the V gene TRBV29-1, with D tentatively TRBD1 (5 bases). CDR3 size: 11 residues. In germline, CDR1 is SQVTM, CDR2 ANQGSEA. CDR3 nucleotide sequence: TGCAGTTTCTGGGGGACCTATGGCTACACCTTC. Protein sequence: CSFWGTYGYTF. The variable domain in full, with the rest retrieved from reference TRBV29-1 and TRBJ1-2, is SAVISQKPSRDICQRGTSLTIQCQVDSQVTMMFWYRQQPGQSLTLIATANQGSEATYESGFVIDKFPISRPNLTFSTLTVSNMSPEDSSIYLCSFWGTYGYTFGSGTRLTVV.

The chain employs TRBV16 and TRBJ2-7; either TRBD1 or TRBD2 may fit D (5 bases each). Trimming left V 5 bases short and J 3 bases short, with 14 bases between. The CDR3 sequence is 14 residues long. Germline CDR1 is KGHSY and CDR2 is FQNENV. Written as DNA, the CDR3 is TGTGCCAGCAGCGGACCCAGGGACGGCTACGAGCAGTACTTC. It translates to CASSGPRDGYEQYF.

This chain uses TRBV7-9 with TRBJ2-3; TRBD1 agrees at 8 bases. The length of the CDR3 is 15 residues. Germline loops: CDR1 SEHNR, CDR2 FQNEAQ (reference sequence). V shed 5 bases, J shed 1 base, and the junction held 5 bases outside the gene matches. The CDR3: CASSPQTGGTDTQYF. CDR3 sequence (DNA): TGTGCCAGCAGCCCCCAGACAGGGGGCACAGATACGCAGTATTTT. Supplemented by reference TRBV7-9 and TRBJ2-3, the full variable domain reads DTGVSQNPRHKITKRGQNVTFRCDPISEHNRLYWYRQTLGQGPEFLTYFQNEAQLEKSRLLSDRFSAERPKGSFSTLEIQRTEQGDSAMYLCASSPQTGGTDTQYFGPGTRLTVL.

V usage is TRBV5-4 and J usage is TRBJ1-1; no definite D call. The CDR3 length is 12 residues. Germline lookup yields CDR1 SGHNT and CDR2 YYREEE (reference sequence). Trimming took 1 base from V and 3 from J, leaving 4 bases between them. CDR3 residues: CASSLRDTEAFF. CDR3 bases: TGTGCCAGCAGCTTGCGTGACACTGAAGCTTTCTTT.

CDR3 DNA: TGCGCCAGCAGCCAAGGGACATCTTGGGAGCAGTACTTC. It is translated as CASSQGTSWEQYF. The chain links TRBV5-1 to TRBJ2-7; a weak D match, TRBD1 (6 bases). Trimming stripped 4 bases from V and 7 bases from J, with 15 bases between. From germline, CDR1 is SGHRS and CDR2 YFSETQ. This CDR3 is built from 13 residues.

The chain employs TRBV29-1 and TRBJ2-3; maybe TRBD1 (5 bases). CDR3 length: 14 residues. The V gene's germline CDR1 is SQVTM and CDR2 ANQGSEA. The V gene lost 0 bases and the J gene lost 1 base, with 8 bases spanning the gap. CDR3 sequence reads: CSVEDEGGTDTQYF. The CDR3 DNA reads as TGCAGCGTTGAAGACGAAGGGGGCACAGATACGCAGTATTTT.

As concerns this clone: Other DNA sequences in the sample encode the same CDR3. The chain employs TRBV5-1 and TRBJ1-3; D is undetermined. V was clipped by 0 bases and J by 4 bases, with 8 bases between them. The CDR3 covers 14 residues. Germline V CDR1 and CDR2: SGHRS, YFSETQ. CDR3 region: CASSLGRSGNTIYF. The CDR3 bases are TGCGCCAGCAGCTTGGGCAGGAGCGGAAACACCATATATTTT.

The V and J genes are TRBV11-2 and TRBJ2-5; D may be TRBD1 or TRBD2 (5 bases each). This CDR3 spans 15 amino acids. Trimming took off 1 base at V and 1 base at J, with 10 bases between the two ends. Germline CDR1 SGHAT, CDR2 FQNNGV. The CDR3 protein is CASSLGGSGQETQYF. As DNA, the CDR3 is TGTGCCAGCAGCTTAGGGGGGAGCGGCCAAGAGACCCAGTACTTC.

This rearrangement joins TRBV7-2 to TRBJ1-1; 10 bases fit TRBD1. J gave up 11 bases and V 6 bases, and 12 bases lay outside the gene matches. Germline-derived CDR1 and CDR2 are SGHTA and FQGNSA. The CDR3 consists of 14 residues. The DNA of the CDR3 is TGTGCCAGCAGACCCCGGGACAGGGGAATGGTGGCTTTCTTT. Amino acids: CASRPRDRGMVAFF. The full variable domain, with the rest looked up from reference TRBV7-2 and TRBJ1-1, is GAGVSQSPSNKVTEKGKDVELRCDPISGHTALYWYRQSLGQGLEFLIYFQGNSAPDKSGLPSDRFSAERTGGSVSTLTIQRTQQEDSAVYLCASRPRDRGMVAFFGQGTRLTVV.

The CDR3 here is CASSVAPGVNTEAFF. The CDR3 DNA is TGTGCCAGCAGCGTAGCTCCAGGGGTAAACACTGAAGCTTTCTTT. The rearrangement uses TRBV9 and TRBJ1-1, with TRBD1 as a possible D gene (6 bases). The V and J ends lost 0 bases and 2 bases respectively, with 11 bases between them. The germline V gene has CDR1 SGDLS and CDR2 YYNGEE. This CDR3 has 15 residues.

This clone is a singleton in its sample. The chain has TRBV27 and TRBJ1-1, with D perhaps matching TRBD1 (6 bases). V lost 2 bases and J 4 bases, leaving 11 bases between the germline ends. The CDR3 loop spans 14 amino acids. Germline V CDR1 and CDR2: MNHEY, SMNVEV (reference sequence). As DNA, the CDR3 is TGTGCCAGCAGTTTAGGTCAGGGGACCACTGAAGCTTTCTTT. Amino acids: CASSLGQGTTEAFF.

The V gene is TRBV10-2, the J gene TRBJ2-1; 10 nucleotides agree with TRBD2. J was trimmed by 7 bases and V by 11 bases; bases with no gene match: 8. The CDR3 covers 13 residues. The germline V gene has CDR1 WSHSY and CDR2 SAAADI. The CDR3 DNA follows: TGCGCCTGCGTCCAGCGGGGGGGGAATGAGCAGTTCTTC. It is translated as CACVQRGGNEQFF.

The chain employs TRBV5-1 and TRBJ2-2; D uncertain. Trimming took 0 bases from V and 8 from J, leaving 8 bases between them. Germline V lookup: CDR1 SGHRS, CDR2 YFSETQ. The CDR3 is 13 residues long. CDR3 in DNA: TGCGCCAGCAGCTTGGCGGTTAGAGGGGAGCTGTTTTTT. Its translation: CASSLAVRGELFF.